These 30 T cell receptor beta chains were sequenced from one sample in a study of blood T cell repertoires in COVID-19 (dated by TCRdb to about 2020). The receptor library was made with the immunoSEQ multiplex PCR assay. TCRdb took over this immuneACCESS table, retaining in-frame rearrangements with V and J assigned. Such tables are incomplete; in checked studies, under half of the missing clones stem from an unresolved V gene, and the remainder is unexplained. The sample table holds around 150,000 clones, of which 88% were seen once. The ten largest clones capture about 11% of the sample. Sequenced material: peripheral blood. Every receptor here comes from a man aged 50-59 years with active or convalescent COVID-19.

The genes are TRBV10-3 and TRBJ2-1, with TRBD2 matching over 14 bases. V shed 6 bases and J 2 bases; nucleotides not matched to a gene: 18. In germline, CDR1 is ENHRY, CDR2 SYGVKD. CDR3 length: 21 amino acids. CDR3 residues: CAIRERQGSTSGRATYNEQFF. Here the CDR3 DNA reads TGTGCCATCAGGGAAAGACAGGGGTCGACTAGCGGGAGGGCCACCTACAATGAGCAGTTCTTC.

This chain joins TRBV27 and TRBJ2-6, with 9 positions matching TRBD1. Trimming took 5 bases from V and 4 from J; bases not matched to a gene: 12. CDR1 MNHEY and CDR2 SMNVEV come from the germline V gene (reference sequence). CDR3 length: 18 residues. DNA for the CDR3: TGTGCCAGCAGTCCCCGGACAGGGGTTTTCGCCGGGGCCAACGTCCTGACTTTC. Residues: CASSPRTGVFAGANVLTF.

The CDR3 is CSVAMGLREDTQYF. CDR3 DNA: TGCAGCGTTGCAATGGGCCTGAGGGAAGACACGCAGTATTTT. This chain links TRBV29-1 with TRBJ2-3; D is perhaps TRBD2 (5 bases). The CDR3 length is 14 residues. Per germline, CDR1 SQVTM and CDR2 ANQGSEA. V was cut by 4 bases and J by 9 bases, with 20 bases left in between.

The CDR3 reads CASSEDGATYEQYF. DNA of the CDR3: TGTGCCAGCAGTGAAGATGGGGCCACCTACGAGCAGTACTTC. The chain carries TRBV6-1 and TRBJ2-7, with a possible D match to TRBD1 (5 bases). The CDR3 has 14 residues. V lost 1 base, J lost 2 bases, and 9 bases lay in between. Germline CDR1 is MNHNS and CDR2 is SASEGT.

Only one count was recorded for this clone. This chain joins TRBV11-3 and TRBJ2-2; 8 bases match TRBD1. The junction had 3 bases not matched to a gene; V was cut back by 2 bases and J by 7 bases. The CDR3 loop spans 14 amino acids. The V gene's germline CDR1 is SGHNT and CDR2 YENEEA. The CDR3 protein is CASSLRQGHGELFF. The CDR3 nucleotides are TGTGCCAGCAGCTTAAGACAGGGGCACGGGGAGCTGTTTTTT.

The J gene is TRBJ1-5, the V gene TRBV18; D remains unclear. Germline lookup yields CDR1 KGHSH and CDR2 LQKENI. Trimming removed 2 bases at V and 5 bases at J, with 13 bases between. CDR3 length equals 15 residues. CDR3 amino acids: CASSPKGSRDQPQHF. The CDR3, as DNA: TGTGCCAGCTCACCAAAAGGATCCCGGGATCAGCCCCAGCATTTT.

This clone was detected only once. DNA for the CDR3: TGTGCCAGCAGTGCGGAGACCTCGAGTTCACCCCTCCACTTT. Translation gives CASSAETSSSPLHF. This chain joins TRBV28 and TRBJ1-6; D is unresolved. The V gene lost 5 bases and the J gene lost 9 bases, with 14 bases spanning the gap. The germline V gene has CDR1 MDHEN and CDR2 SYDVKM. This CDR3 has 14 residues.

The rearrangement uses TRBV5-1 and TRBJ2-5; 14 bases align to TRBD2. CDR1 is SGHRS and CDR2 is YFSETQ in the germline V gene. V lost 4 bases to trimming and J lost 3 bases; unmatched junction nucleotides: 2. The length of the CDR3 is 15 residues. CDR3 nucleotide sequence: TGCGCCAGCAGCCCGGGACTAGCGGGAGAAGAGACCCAGTACTTC. It encodes CASSPGLAGEETQYF. Drawing the rest from reference TRBV5-1 and TRBJ2-5, the complete variable domain is KAGVTQTPRYLIKTRGQQVTLSCSPISGHRSVSWYQQTPGQGLQFLFEYFSETQRNKGNFPGRFSGRQFSNSRSEMNVSTLELGDSALYLCASSPGLAGEETQYFGPGTRLLVL.

The DNA of the CDR3 is TGCGCCAGCAGCTTGGACCTTAGCTCCTACGAGCAGTACTTC. Translating gives CASSLDLSSYEQYF. The chain joins TRBV5-1 to TRBJ2-7; D not resolved. This CDR3 is 14 amino acids long. From germline, CDR1 is SGHRS and CDR2 YFSETQ. V was cut by 0 bases and J by 0 bases, with 7 bases left in between.

This clone has a handful of counts. The identical CDR3 is also encoded by other nucleotide sequences in the sample. The J gene is TRBJ2-2, the V gene TRBV4-1; possibly TRBD2 for D (5 bases). V was pared by 4 bases and J by 0 bases, with 12 bases between. The CDR3 length is 16 residues. The germline V gene has CDR1 MGHRA and CDR2 YSYEKL. The CDR3 spells CASSPPSGANTGELFF. The CDR3 coding sequence is TGCGCCAGCAGCCCCCCCAGCGGAGCGAACACCGGGGAGCTGTTTTTT.

The V gene is TRBV27, the J gene TRBJ2-7; D is ambiguous. The V gene lost 5 bases and the J gene lost 3 bases, with 14 bases spanning the gap. CDR3 length: 14 amino acids. From germline, CDR1 is MNHEY and CDR2 SMNVEV (reference sequence). CDR3 bases: TGTGCCAGCAGTCCCACCCCCGGTGTCTACGAGCAGTACTTC. Protein product: CASSPTPGVYEQYF.

V usage is TRBV5-8 and J usage is TRBJ2-5; 7 nucleotides align to TRBD2. The CDR3 consists of 16 residues. J lost 2 bases, V lost 0 bases, and 7 bases had no gene match. Per germline, CDR1 SGHTS and CDR2 YDEGEE. The CDR3 here is CASSLATLAEQETQYF. CDR3 bases: TGTGCCAGCAGCTTGGCAACTCTAGCGGAACAAGAGACCCAGTACTTC. Looking up the rest from reference TRBV5-8 and TRBJ2-5 gives the full variable domain: EAGVTQSPTHLIKTRGQQATLRCSPISGHTSVYWYQQALGLGLQFLLWYDEGEERNRGNFPPRFSGRQFPNYSSELNVNALELEDSALYLCASSLATLAEQETQYFGPGTRLLVL.

Only one count was recorded for this clone. The chain links TRBV28 to TRBJ2-3; 10 bases agree with TRBD2. From germline, CDR1 is MDHEN and CDR2 SYDVKM. Trimming took 4 bases from V and 1 from J; bases not matched to a gene: 5. The CDR3 consists of 16 residues. As DNA, the CDR3 is TGTGCCAGCAGTTCGTTAGCGGGAGGTCGCACAGATACGCAGTATTTT. It translates to CASSSLAGGRTDTQYF.

J is TRBJ2-1 and V is TRBV28; D perhaps matches TRBD2 (5 bases). The CDR3 totals 15 residues. Germline CDR1 and CDR2: MDHEN and SYDVKM. V was pared by 4 bases and J by 0 bases, with 10 bases between. CDR3 in DNA: TGTGCCAGCAGTTGGGGTGGGAGCTCCTACAATGAGCAGTTCTTC. Translation: CASSWGGSSYNEQFF.

V usage is TRBV4-1 and J usage is TRBJ2-5; D remains ambiguous. The CDR3 sequence is 13 residues long. V shed 1 base and J shed 4 bases, with 7 bases lying between them. Germline CDR1 MGHRA, CDR2 YSYEKL. The CDR3 loop reads CASSQVVAETQYF. CDR3 DNA: TGCGCCAGCAGCCAAGTAGTTGCAGAGACCCAGTACTTC.

This rearrangement joins TRBV4-2 to TRBJ2-1, with TRBD1 identical over 11 bases. The junction had 3 bases not matched to a gene; V was cut back by 8 bases and J by 6 bases. The CDR3 is made up of 13 amino acids. Germline V gene lookup returns CDR1 LGHNA and CDR2 YNFKEQ. CDR3 residues: CASEGQGGNEQFF. The CDR3, as DNA: TGTGCCAGCGAGGGACAGGGGGGCAATGAGCAGTTCTTC.

The chain recombines TRBV24-1 with TRBJ1-2, with no clear D. This CDR3 region has 15 residues. V gave up 4 bases and J gave up 0 bases, with 11 bases separating them. From germline, CDR1 is KGHDR and CDR2 SFDVKD. DNA for the CDR3: TGTGCCACCAGTGACCCCACCGGGGCTAACTATGGCTACACCTTC. This translates into CATSDPTGANYGYTF.

The gene calls are TRBV29-1 and TRBJ2-3; D possibly corresponds to TRBD2 (7 bases). Germline CDR1 SQVTM, CDR2 ANQGSEA. The CDR3 runs to 11 residues. With 6 bases removed from V and 11 bases from J, the gap between germline ends came to 15 bases. The CDR3 DNA sequence: TGCAGCGTGAAGGAAGGGGGGGTGCAGTATTTT. Translated: CSVKEGGVQYF.

V and J are TRBV10-1 and TRBJ2-1; maybe TRBD1 (6 bases). The CDR3 runs to 14 residues. The ends were cut back, 10 bases at V and 6 bases at J, with 19 bases in the middle. The germline CDR1 and CDR2 sequences are WNHNN and SYGVQD (reference sequence). The DNA of the CDR3 is TGCGCCACCTCCAGGACAGCGATGGGCAATGAGCAGTTCTTC. Amino acids: CATSRTAMGNEQFF.

This chain links TRBV4-1 with TRBJ2-7, with 10 bases matching TRBD2. CDR1 is MGHRA and CDR2 is YSYEKL in the germline V gene. Unmatched junction bases numbered 5, after V lost 4 bases and J lost 2 bases. The CDR3 has 15 amino acids. The CDR3 coding sequence is TGCGCCAGCAGCCCCCGGACTAGCGGCACCTACGAGCAGTACTTC. Its translation is CASSPRTSGTYEQYF.

The chain couples TRBV6-5 to TRBJ1-1; tentative D call: TRBD1 (5 bases). The ends were cut back, 4 bases at V and 6 bases at J, with 12 bases in the middle. Germline V gene data show CDR1 as MNHEY and CDR2 as SVGAGI. The CDR3 is made up of 13 amino acids. CDR3 loop: CASSSGERAEAFF. CDR3 nucleotide sequence: TGTGCCAGCAGTTCGGGGGAGCGGGCTGAAGCTTTCTTT.

This clone was counted between two and nine times. The V gene is TRBV6-4, the J gene TRBJ2-3, with D possibly matching TRBD1 (7 bases). Germline V gives CDR1 MRHNA, CDR2 SNTAGT. The CDR3 sequence is 13 residues long. V shed 6 bases and J shed 10 bases, with 17 bases lying between them. The CDR3 DNA reads as TGTGCCAGCAGCGACAGGGAAGGACTACCGCAGTATTTT. This translates into CASSDREGLPQYF.

The gene calls are TRBV7-9 and TRBJ2-5; 10 bases agree with TRBD1. J was trimmed by 5 bases and V by 1 base; bases with no gene match: 10. The CDR3 length is 17 residues. Germline CDR1 SEHNR, CDR2 FQNEAQ (reference sequence). The chain's CDR3 is CASSLVVVTGGGETQYF. CDR3 coding DNA: TGTGCCAGCAGCTTAGTGGTTGTGACAGGGGGCGGCGAGACCCAGTACTTC.

In DNA, the CDR3 is TGTGCCAGCAGCTCCCTCCGGGACAGTGCTTTACTATCAGGCTACACCTTC. It translates to CASSSLRDSALLSGYTF. This rearrangement joins TRBV7-9 to TRBJ1-2; 7 bases map to TRBD1. Germline-derived CDR1 and CDR2 are SEHNR and FQNEAQ (reference sequence). The V gene end was trimmed by 4 bases and the J gene end by 8 bases; junction bases not matched to a gene: 19. The CDR3 extends over 17 amino acids.

V usage is TRBV7-9 and J usage is TRBJ1-6, with 7 bases fitting TRBD1. V was pared by 1 base and J by 10 bases, with 13 bases of the junction left unmatched. CDR1 is SEHNR and CDR2 is FQNEAQ in the germline V gene (reference sequence). This CDR3 has 17 residues. The CDR3 sequence: CASSLGLDTRGYSPLHF. DNA for the CDR3: TGTGCCAGCAGCTTAGGTCTCGATACCAGGGGGTACTCACCCCTCCACTTT.

Of note for this clone: The same CDR3 can be traced to other DNA sequences in this sample. The chain joins TRBV18 to TRBJ2-7; 7 nucleotides align to TRBD2. V shed 6 bases, J shed 3 bases, and the junction held 5 bases outside the gene matches. The CDR3 consists of 13 residues. Per germline, CDR1 KGHSH and CDR2 LQKENI. The DNA for the CDR3 is TGTGCCAGCTCCCTGGGAGGGAACTACGAGCAGTACTTC. This sequence encodes CASSLGGNYEQYF.

The chain uses TRBV18 and TRBJ1-2, with D possibly matching TRBD1 (5 bases). Per the germline V gene, CDR1 is KGHSH and CDR2 is LQKENI. This CDR3 contains 14 residues. V lost 2 bases to trimming and J lost 7 bases, with 14 bases between them. The CDR3 sequence: CASSPETVPTGYTF. Written as DNA, the CDR3 is TGTGCCAGCTCACCAGAGACAGTGCCTACTGGCTACACCTTC.

This sequence joins TRBV4-1 and TRBJ2-4; D remains ambiguous. There are 18 residues in the CDR3. Trimming pared 4 bases from V and 1 base from J, leaving 20 bases between. Germline V gives CDR1 MGHRA, CDR2 YSYEKL. Written as DNA, the CDR3 is TGCGCCAGCAGCCCCCATCTAGTCCCCAGCGCGGCCAAAAACATTCAGTACTTC. Translated, it gives CASSPHLVPSAAKNIQYF.

This clone appeared a single time. The CDR3 protein is CATLDSSDGYTF. CDR3 bases: TGTGCCACCCTAGACAGCTCAGATGGCTACACCTTC. The rearrangement links TRBV19 to TRBJ1-2; a weak D match, TRBD1 (5 bases). Trimming cost V 10 bases and J 6 bases, with 15 bases left between them. Germline values: CDR1 LNHDA, CDR2 SQIVND (reference sequence). The CDR3 is 12 residues long.

The chain is built from TRBV18 and TRBJ1-6; D remains ambiguous. The germline V and J ends were trimmed by 0 bases and 9 bases, with 9 bases remaining between them. Germline V gives CDR1 KGHSH, CDR2 LQKENI. This CDR3 spans 14 amino acids. Here the CDR3 reads CASSPPAAGSPLHF. The CDR3 DNA sequence: TGTGCCAGCTCACCACCGGCCGCGGGTTCACCCCTCCACTTT.